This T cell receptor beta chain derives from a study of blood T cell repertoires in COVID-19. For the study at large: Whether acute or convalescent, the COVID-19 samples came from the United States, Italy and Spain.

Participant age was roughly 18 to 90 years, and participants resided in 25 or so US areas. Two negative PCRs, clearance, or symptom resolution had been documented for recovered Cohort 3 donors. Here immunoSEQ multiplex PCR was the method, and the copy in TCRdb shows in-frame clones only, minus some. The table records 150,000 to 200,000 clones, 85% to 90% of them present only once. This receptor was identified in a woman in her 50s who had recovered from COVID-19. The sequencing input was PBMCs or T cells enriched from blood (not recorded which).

The CDR3 DNA is TGTGCCACCAGTCCCCAGGGTCACGGGGCCAACGTCCTGACTTTC. Its translation is CATSPQGHGANVLTF. The V and J genes are TRBV24-1 and TRBJ2-6; possible D gene TRBD1, 5 bases. Germline assignment: CDR1 KGHDR and CDR2 SFDVKD. Trimming removed 6 bases at V and 4 bases at J, with 12 bases between. The CDR3 covers 15 residues.